One sample yielded the 29 T cell receptor beta chains listed below, sequenced in a study of T cell clonality in common variable immunodeficiency. Sequenced by immunoSEQ multiplex PCR; TCRdb stores in-frame clones only, minus some. Listed for the sample are more than 55,000 clones, none seen a single time. Sequencing used peripheral blood mononuclear cells. Receptors were obtained from a person between 18 and 75 years old in good health.

This clone has a count of ten or more. The observed sequence ends 3 residues before the CDR3 terminus, with the missing tail filled in from the germline J gene. V gene TRBV20-1 combines with J gene TRBJ2-3, with 12 bases lining up with TRBD2. Germline V gene sequence: CDR1 DFQATT, CDR2 SNEGSKA (reference sequence). Trimming cost V 3 bases and J 6 bases; bases outside gene matches: 7. The CDR3 is 15 residues long. The sequenced CDR3 bases are TGCAGTGCTAGGGTTGGAGGGACTAGCGGGGATACG. It specifies CSARVGGTSGDT. The whole CDR3 reads CSARVGGTSGDTQYF.

This clone was counted only a few times. The read gets to within 3 residues of the CDR3 end, and the germline J gene fills in the rest. The chain is built from TRBV7-9 and TRBJ1-1; D unclear. Germline V gene data show CDR1 as SEHNR and CDR2 as FQNEAQ (reference sequence). The CDR3 loop spans 13 amino acids. The V and J ends lost 5 bases and 1 base respectively, with 8 bases between them. The part of the CDR3 DNA that was read is TGTGCCAGCAGCCGAACGGGGAACACTGAA. The encoded protein is CASSRTGNTE. The CDR3 in full is CASSRTGNTEAFF.

The sample holds many counts of this clone. The read ends 3 residues shy of where the CDR3 ends; the end is completed using the germline J gene. The chain employs TRBV5-1 and TRBJ1-1; maybe TRBD1 (6 bases). CDR3 length equals 15 residues. Germline CDR1 is SGHRS and CDR2 is YFSETQ. V was cut by 4 bases and J by 2 bases, with 15 bases left in between. Partial CDR3 DNA: TGCGCCAGCAGCCCCTCGGCGGGGGCCAACACTGAA. Protein product: CASSPSAGANTE. The entire CDR3 protein reads CASSPSAGANTEAFF. Looking up the rest from reference TRBV5-1 and TRBJ1-1 gives the full variable domain: KAGVTQTPRYLIKTRGQQVTLSCSPISGHRSVSWYQQTPGQGLQFLFEYFSETQRNKGNFPGRFSGRQFSNSRSEMNVSTLELGDSALYLCASSPSAGANTEAFFGQGTRLTVV.

This clone showed up many times. The CDR3 end falls 3 residues outside the read, so it is completed with the germline J gene. This sequence joins TRBV19 and TRBJ2-5; tentatively, D is TRBD1 (6 bases). V was trimmed by 6 bases and J by 0 bases, leaving 11 bases between them. This CDR3 is 14 amino acids long. Germline loops: CDR1 LNHDA, CDR2 SQIVND (reference sequence). The CDR3 bases that were read are TGTGCCAGTAGCCATGACAGGAACCAAGAGACC. Its protein is CASSHDRNQET. The full CDR3 reads CASSHDRNQETQYF.

There are many counts of this clone. The CDR3 end falls 3 residues outside the read, so it is completed with the germline J gene. The gene calls are TRBV19 and TRBJ2-2; 10 positions match TRBD2. Germline V gene sequence: CDR1 LNHDA, CDR2 SQIVND (reference sequence). The CDR3 is 15 amino acids. Trimming took 9 bases from V and 7 from J; bases not matched to a gene: 11. The CDR3 bases that were read are TGTGCCAGCACTTCTGGGACTAGCGAGGGCGGGGAG. It is translated as CASTSGTSEGGE. The whole CDR3 reads CASTSGTSEGGELFF.

This clone was counted at least ten times. The CDR3 is cut off 3 residues early in the read; its end comes from the germline J gene. This chain joins TRBV20-1 and TRBJ1-2, with TRBD1 as a possible D gene (6 bases). The CDR3 is 14 residues long. CDR1 is DFQATT, CDR2 SNEGSKA, per germline (reference sequence). The part of the CDR3 DNA that was read is TGCAGTTCTGCAGGGGCAAACGGACTAGCGCAG. It yields the protein CSSAGANGLAQ. The whole CDR3 is CSSAGANGLAQYTF.

This clone came up many times. The read terminates 3 residues ahead of where the CDR3 ends, so the germline J gene completes it. V is TRBV7-8 and J is TRBJ2-7, with D hard to call. CDR3 size: 13 residues. Germline assignment: CDR1 SGHVS and CDR2 FQNEAQ. Trimming removed 2 bases at V and 0 bases at J, with 5 bases between. CDR3 sequence: CASSLTNSYEQYF. The covered CDR3 bases are TGTGCCAGCAGCTTAACAAACTCCTACGAG.

For this clone: The read halts 3 residues ahead of the CDR3 end, with the missing end drawn from the germline J gene. This chain links TRBV7-2 with TRBJ1-6, with D possibly being TRBD1 (5 bases). From germline, CDR1 is SGHTA and CDR2 FQGNSA. There are 15 residues in the CDR3. V lost 0 bases to trimming and J lost 5 bases, with 8 bases between them. CDR3 loop: CASSLALQDNSPLHF. CDR3 DNA, as far as it was read: TGTGCCAGCAGCTTAGCGCTACAGGATAATTCACCC.

This clone was counted ten times or more. A read error may account for a junction end that differs from germline. Coverage ceases 3 residues before the CDR3 finishes, and the germline J gene fills in the end. This chain joins TRBV4-2 and TRBJ2-7, with 10 bases matching TRBD2. The germline gives CDR1 LGHNA, CDR2 YNFKEQ. The length of the CDR3 is 15 residues. The part of the CDR3 DNA that was read is TGCGCCAGCAGCCAACTAGCGGGACGCTCCTACGAG. Translation: CASSQLAGRSYE. The entire CDR3 protein is CASSQLAGRSYEQYF.

This clone was picked up many times. Read sequence stops 3 residues before the CDR3 end, and the germline J gene provides the missing end. The V call is TRBV23-1, the J call TRBJ1-6, with 11 bases matching TRBD1. TRBV23-1 belongs to the ORF category, with a function that is uncertain. Trimming at V came to 6 bases and at J to 9 bases, leaving 10 bases not matched to a gene. The CDR3 is 16 residues long. CDR3 protein: CASSRRTGGAGSPLHF. CDR3 DNA, as far as it was read: TGCGCCAGCAGCAGGAGGACAGGGGGCGCCGGTTCACCC.

The table lists this clone with many counts. The read stops 3 residues short of the end of the CDR3; the missing end is completed from the germline J gene. This rearrangement joins TRBV7-8 to TRBJ2-2; tentative D call: TRBD2 (5 bases). The length of the CDR3 is 17 residues. Trimming took off 5 bases at V and 2 bases at J, with 18 bases between the two ends. Germline CDR1 is SGHVS and CDR2 is FQNEAQ. The covered CDR3 bases are TGTGCCAGCAGCCAGGATCGTTTCGCGGGTAACACCGGGGAG. This gives the protein CASSQDRFAGNTGE. The full-length CDR3 reads as CASSQDRFAGNTGELFF.

The sample holds many counts of this clone. The read is 3 residues too short to cover the CDR3 end, so that end is filled in from the germline J gene. The chain links TRBV19 to TRBJ1-1, with 7 nucleotides matching TRBD1. CDR1 is LNHDA, CDR2 SQIVND, per germline (reference sequence). This CDR3 region has 13 residues. V was clipped by 7 bases and J by 1 base; unmatched bases: 3. The CDR3 is CASTTGANTEAFF. Partial CDR3 DNA: TGTGCCAGTACCACAGGGGCGAACACTGAA.

This clone occurred many times. With the read ending 3 residues before the CDR3 end, the germline J gene is used to fill in that end. The chain combines TRBV30 with TRBJ2-1, with 9 bases that match TRBD2. V lost 3 bases and J lost 7; bases outside the gene matches: 7. Germline V gene data show CDR1 as GTSNPN and CDR2 as SVGIG (reference sequence). The CDR3 extends over 14 amino acids. This CDR3 is CAWRDLAGENEQFF. Incomplete CDR3 DNA: TGTGCCTGGAGAGACTTAGCGGGGGAGAATGAG.

This clone was seen ten or more times. The read gets to within 3 residues of the CDR3 end, and the germline J gene fills in the rest. The rearrangement joins TRBV6-1 to TRBJ2-5, with D possibly matching TRBD1 (5 bases). Trimming shortened V by 0 bases and J by 5 bases, and 13 bases separated the two germline ends. Germline loops: CDR1 MNHNS, CDR2 SASEGT. The CDR3 loop spans 15 amino acids. CDR3: CASSEAHRGAETQYF. The sequenced CDR3 bases are TGTGCCAGCAGTGAAGCGCATAGGGGCGCGGAGACC.

This clone has ten or more counts. The read ends 3 residues before the CDR3 terminus; that terminus is restored from the germline J gene. This chain uses TRBV11-2 with TRBJ2-5, with no clear D. This CDR3 has 12 residues. V lost 1 base to trimming and J lost 7 bases, with 7 bases between them. Germline assignment: CDR1 SGHAT and CDR2 FQNNGV. The CDR3 loop reads CASSLVSRTQYF. The part of the CDR3 DNA that was read is TGTGCCAGCAGCTTAGTTAGTAGGACC.

There are many counts of this clone. The CDR3 end is not reached by the read, which stops 3 residues before it; the germline J gene fills it in. The V call is TRBV2, the J call TRBJ2-2, with D perhaps given as TRBD1 or TRBD2 (5 bases each). The CDR3 is 14 residues long. V gave up 4 bases and J gave up 5 bases, with 11 bases separating them. Germline assignment: CDR1 SNHLY and CDR2 FYNNEI. The covered CDR3 bases are TGTGCCAGCAGTGGGGAGCGACAGACCGGGGAG. It codes for CASSGERQTGE. The complete CDR3 protein is CASSGERQTGELFF.

This clone occurred many times. This chain's CDR3 is CASSIGSGSRNEQFF. The covered CDR3 bases are TGTGCCAGTAGTATAGGTAGCGGGAGTAGAAATGAG. This rearrangement joins TRBV19 to TRBJ2-1; TRBD2 agrees at 9 bases. The CDR3 extends 3 residues past the end of the read, so its final part is completed from the germline J gene. The CDR3 totals 15 residues. CDR1 is LNHDA, CDR2 SQIVND, per germline (reference sequence). V dropped 1 base and J dropped 7; count of bases not matched to a gene: 5.

This clone came up many times. CDR3 DNA (partial): TGTGCCAGCAGCCTCTACGCGCGTAACTACGAG. As protein: CASSLYARNYE. The entire CDR3 reads CASSLYARNYEQYF. The V gene is TRBV5-5, the J gene TRBJ2-7; D remains ambiguous. The read finishes 3 residues shy of the CDR3 end, and the germline J gene is used to complete it. The V gene's germline CDR1 is SGHKS and CDR2 YYEKEE (reference sequence). CDR3 size: 14 residues. Trimming shortened V by 4 bases and J by 3 bases, and 14 bases separated the two germline ends. The full variable domain, completed using reference TRBV5-5 and TRBJ2-7, is DAGVTQSPTHLIKTRGQQVTLRCSPISGHKSVSWYQQVLGQGPQFIFQYYEKEERGRGNFPDRFSARQFPNYSSELNVNALLLGDSALYLCASSLYARNYEQYFGPGTRLTVT.

This clone was seen ten or more times. A read error may produce the germline difference seen at one junction end. Read data end 3 residues before the CDR3 end; the end is taken from the germline J gene. The V gene is TRBV14, the J gene TRBJ2-5; 10 positions agree with TRBD1. The length of the CDR3 is 16 residues. Germline V lookup: CDR1 SGHDN, CDR2 FVKESK. The part of the CDR3 DNA that was read is TGTGCCGGCAGCCAAGGGGGACAGGGGAGATGGGAGACC. Translating gives CAGSQGGQGRWET. The full CDR3 protein reads CAGSQGGQGRWETQYF. Supplemented by reference TRBV14 and TRBJ2-5, the full variable domain reads EAGVTQFPSHSVIEKGQTVTLRCDPISGHDNLYWYRRVMGKEIKFLLHFVKESKQDESGMPNNRFLAERTGGTYSTLKVQPAELEDSGVYFCAGSQGGQGRWETQYFGPGTRLLVL.

This clone has a count of ten or more. The sequenced fragment ends 3 residues before the CDR3 boundary, so the rest is inferred from the germline J gene. The chain carries TRBV30 and TRBJ1-6, with 8 bases fitting TRBD1. Germline V gene lookup returns CDR1 GTSNPN and CDR2 SVGIG (reference sequence). The V and J ends lost 7 bases and 1 base, in that order; junction bases with no gene match: 3. The CDR3 runs to 14 residues. The CDR3 protein is CALGQGSYNSPLHF. The CDR3 bases that were read are TGTGCCTTAGGACAGGGATCCTATAATTCACCC.

This clone was seen at least ten times. Compared with germline, one end of the junction differs, possibly owing to a read error. The read is 3 residues too short to cover the CDR3 end, so that end is filled in from the germline J gene. J is TRBJ2-3 and V is TRBV29-1, with 8 bases identical to TRBD2. The CDR3 is 16 residues long. Germline V CDR1 and CDR2: SQVTM, ANQGSEA. This chain's CDR3 is CSAEVGLDLWTDTQYF. The CDR3 bases that were read are TGCAGCGCTGAAGTGGGACTAGATTTATGGACAGATACG.

The table lists this clone with many counts. The read ends 3 residues shy of where the CDR3 ends; the end is completed using the germline J gene. The V call is TRBV7-2, the J call TRBJ1-4; 7 bases map to TRBD1. CDR3 length equals 15 residues. V shed 5 bases and J 6 bases; nucleotides not matched to a gene: 9. Germline V lookup: CDR1 SGHTA, CDR2 FQGNSA. This chain's CDR3 is CASSPTGQAYEKLFF. The sequenced part of the CDR3 DNA is TGTGCCAGCAGCCCGACAGGACAGGCGTATGAAAAA.

About this clone: The CDR3 goes on 3 residues after the read ends, and that part is filled in from the germline J gene. The J gene is TRBJ1-1, the V gene TRBV5-1, with D maybe TRBD1 (5 bases). Germline CDR1 SGHRS, CDR2 YFSETQ. The CDR3 sequence is 17 residues long. The V end lost 2 bases, the J end lost 3 bases, and 20 bases lay between the germline ends. CDR3: CASSFGLFPTGDTEAFF. CDR3 bases read: TGCGCCAGCAGCTTTGGTTTGTTTCCAACAGGTGACACTGAA.

This clone was counted at least ten times. The missing CDR3 end, 3 residues past where the read stops, is filled in from the germline J gene. V is TRBV28 and J is TRBJ2-5; 7 positions agree with TRBD2. The germline CDR1 and CDR2 sequences are MDHEN and SYDVKM. The CDR3 is 18 residues long. V shed 5 bases and J 2 bases; nucleotides not matched to a gene: 17. CDR3 sequence reads: CASSPWGGRQRPQETQYF. Partial CDR3 DNA: TGTGCCAGCAGTCCATGGGGGGGGAGACAGAGACCTCAAGAGACC.

Comment on this clone: The missing CDR3 end, 3 residues past where the read stops, is filled in from the germline J gene. The rearrangement links TRBV11-2 to TRBJ2-7; 8 bases are shared with TRBD1. V dropped 2 bases and J dropped 2; count of bases not matched to a gene: 2. The CDR3 sequence is 14 residues long. The germline V gene has CDR1 SGHAT and CDR2 FQNNGV. Partial CDR3 DNA: TGTGCCAGCAGCTTATGGGGACAGGCCTACGAG. It specifies CASSLWGQAYE. The CDR3 reads in full as CASSLWGQAYEQYF.

This clone was detected many times. The CDR3 end falls 3 residues outside the read, so it is completed with the germline J gene. This chain joins TRBV4-1 and TRBJ2-3, with 12 bases fitting TRBD1. Germline lookup yields CDR1 MGHRA and CDR2 YSYEKL. V was pared by 4 bases and J by 5 bases, with 7 bases of the junction left unmatched. The CDR3 is 16 residues long. CDR3 in amino acids: CASSREGQGAGDTQYF. The CDR3 DNA, read in part, is TGCGCCAGCAGCCGGGAGGGACAGGGGGCTGGAGATACG.

This clone was detected many times. CDR3 amino acids: CASSLDRSTDTQYF. The sequenced part of the CDR3 DNA is TGCGCCAGCAGCTTGGATCGGAGCACAGATACG. The rearrangement links TRBV5-1 to TRBJ2-3; unclear D gene. The CDR3 goes on 3 residues after the read ends, and that part is filled in from the germline J gene. The CDR3 runs to 14 residues. CDR1 and CDR2 from the germline V gene are SGHRS and YFSETQ. Trimming shortened V by 0 bases and J by 0 bases, and 5 bases separated the two germline ends. The complete variable domain, with remaining parts taken from reference TRBV5-1 and TRBJ2-3, reads KAGVTQTPRYLIKTRGQQVTLSCSPISGHRSVSWYQQTPGQGLQFLFEYFSETQRNKGNFPGRFSGRQFSNSRSEMNVSTLELGDSALYLCASSLDRSTDTQYFGPGTRLTVL.

This clone was picked up many times. The read comes to an end 3 residues before the CDR3 does, leaving the germline J gene to fill in the end. The rearrangement uses TRBV27 and TRBJ2-7, with D possibly matching TRBD1 (5 bases). V shed 4 bases and J shed 4 bases, with 17 bases lying between them. The CDR3 covers 15 residues. The V gene's germline CDR1 is MNHEY and CDR2 SMNVEV (reference sequence). The CDR3 reads CASSSTGTTRYEQYF. The sequenced part of the CDR3 DNA is TGTGCCAGCAGTTCTACAGGAACTACGCGTTACGAG.

This clone was observed many times. The read falls 3 residues short of the CDR3 end, and the missing part is taken from the germline J gene. The chain uses TRBV19 and TRBJ1-1, with unresolved D. This CDR3 region has 13 residues. V was shortened by 5 bases and J by 1 base, with 8 bases between the two germline ends. Germline-derived CDR1 and CDR2 are LNHDA and SQIVND (reference sequence). CDR3 region: CASSSQGNTEAFF. The sequenced part of the CDR3 DNA is TGTGCCAGTAGTTCTCAAGGGAACACTGAA.